This T cell receptor beta chain was documented in a study of T cell repertoires in cytomegalovirus infection. Study information: Indications of both CMV infection and matching HLA type were provided by public TCR beta signatures.

Study results and caveats: Summed frequency of public TCR beta families distinguished CMV carriers with the relevant HLA.

With regard to this clonotype: Its specificity is unknown.

In TCRdb, the reads were re-called with MiXCR into one record per CDR3 protein. This table has about 900,000 distinct CDR3 sequences, approximately 31% appearing once. The germline V gene encodes CDR1 SGHDN and CDR2 FVKESK. This CDR3 has 14 amino acids. Trimming pared 4 bases from V and 3 bases from J, leaving 12 bases between. The sample here was cultured CD8+ T cells from PBMCs, taken from culture after CMV antigen stimulation. The clonotype originates from a human donor in good health (CMV status not recorded). Some clones in this sample may be carry-over from other donors' samples. The rearrangement uses TRBV14 and TRBJ1-2; the D gene is possibly TRBD1 (6 bases). CDR3: CASSPQGGDYGYTF. As DNA, the CDR3 is TGTGCCAGCAGCCCGCAAGGGGGTGACTATGGCTACACCTTC.